The 31 T cell receptor beta chains below come from one sample, sequenced in a study of blood T cell repertoires in COVID-19. Only in-frame clones appear in the TCRdb table, and some are missing; sequencing was by immunoSEQ multiplex PCR. This table holds tens of thousands of clones, around 80% found once. Sequenced sample: peripheral blood. The receptors originated from a woman aged 80 or over with acute or convalescent COVID-19.

As for this clone: The CDR3 does not end in the conserved phenylalanine or tryptophan, so this is likely a read error. The DNA is left out, because the CDR3 cannot be placed on it with certainty; the CDR3 is given as TCRdb lists it. The chain uses TRBV5-6 and TRBJ2-3; the table assigns TRBD2, which was not confirmed against the DNA. CDR1 is SGHDT, CDR2 YYEEEE, per germline. The CDR3 adds up to 13 amino acids, both ends counted. CDR3 loop: CASSLRTSGVTRT.

This clone has more than one count but fewer than ten. The CDR3 loop reads CASSPSDRVNGYTF. The CDR3 coding sequence is TGTGCCAGCAGTCCTTCGGACAGGGTGAATGGCTACACCTTC. This chain joins TRBV28 and TRBJ1-2, with 8 bases lining up with TRBD1. Germline V lookup: CDR1 MDHEN, CDR2 SYDVKM. The V segment lost 5 bases and the J segment 6 bases; nucleotides outside the gene matches: 8. The CDR3 runs to 14 residues.

The CDR3 loop is CASSLGTGLYGYTF. The CDR3 DNA is TGTGCCAGCAGCTTGGGGACAGGGCTTTATGGCTACACCTTC. This chain connects TRBV5-4 to TRBJ1-2, with TRBD1 matching 8 bases. The J segment lost 5 bases and the V segment lost 0 bases, leaving 3 bases of the junction unmatched. This CDR3 is 14 amino acids long. CDR1 SGHNT and CDR2 YYREEE come from the germline V gene (reference sequence).

The chain carries TRBV5-1 and TRBJ2-2; tentative D call: TRBD1 (5 bases). V was pared by 0 bases and J by 2 bases, with 11 bases between. The CDR3 consists of 16 residues. CDR1 is SGHRS and CDR2 is YFSETQ in the germline V gene. The CDR3 coding sequence is TGCGCCAGCAGCTTGGGGGTGGGGCCCAACACCGGGGAGCTGTTTTTT. This translates into CASSLGVGPNTGELFF.

The chain uses TRBV7-2 and TRBJ1-2, with D uncertain. The CDR3 runs to 13 residues. V lost 5 bases and J lost 4, with 11 bases in between. In germline, CDR1 is SGHTA, CDR2 FQGNSA. The CDR3 reads CASSIGSRYGYTF. CDR3 in DNA: TGTGCCAGCAGCATCGGGAGTCGCTATGGCTACACCTTC.

This clone was counted only a few times. The J gene is TRBJ2-7, the V gene TRBV3-1 (or the pseudogene TRBV3-2); D possibly corresponds to TRBD1 (6 bases). CDR3 size: 13 residues. The ends were cut back, 7 bases at V and 2 bases at J, with 12 bases in the middle. CDR1 and CDR2 (germline): LGHDT, YNNKEL (reference sequence). The CDR3 sequence is CASTPTGTYEQYF. In DNA, the CDR3 is TGTGCCAGCACCCCCACAGGGACCTACGAGCAGTACTTC.

In nucleotides, the CDR3 is TGTGCCACCAGTGATTTTAAGGGGGTGAAGGAGACCCAGTACTTC. It specifies CATSDFKGVKETQYF. V is TRBV24-1 and J is TRBJ2-5, with D possibly being TRBD1 (6 bases). The V gene lost 1 base and the J gene lost 5 bases, with 13 bases spanning the gap. The CDR3 is made up of 15 amino acids. Germline V gives CDR1 KGHDR, CDR2 SFDVKD.

This clone has just one count. The chain links TRBV7-8 to TRBJ2-5; D uncertain. The CDR3 extends over 15 amino acids. Per the germline V gene, CDR1 is SGHVS and CDR2 is FQNEAQ. The ends were cut back, 5 bases at V and 0 bases at J, with 13 bases in the middle. CDR3 loop: CASSPWFEYQETQYF. The CDR3 DNA sequence: TGTGCCAGCAGCCCGTGGTTTGAGTACCAAGAGACCCAGTACTTC.

The chain employs TRBV15 and TRBJ1-4, with D unclear. Germline assignment: CDR1 LNHNV and CDR2 YYDKDF (reference sequence). Trimming took off 0 bases at V and 8 bases at J, with 10 bases between the two ends. This CDR3 spans 14 amino acids. This chain's CDR3 is CATSRDRGGEKLFF. The CDR3 nucleotides are TGTGCCACCAGCAGAGATCGGGGAGGAGAAAAACTGTTTTTT.

The chain couples TRBV6-5 to TRBJ1-2; 8 bases map to TRBD1. V shed 6 bases and J 4 bases; nucleotides not matched to a gene: 7. In germline, CDR1 is MNHEY, CDR2 SVGAGI. This CDR3 has 14 amino acids. The CDR3, as DNA: TGTGCCAGCAGCCGACAGGGGAGTGCCTATGGCTACACCTTC. This translates into CASSRQGSAYGYTF.

V usage is TRBV4-2 and J usage is TRBJ2-1; 7 bases map to TRBD1. The CDR3 has 18 residues. The germline V gene encodes CDR1 LGHNA and CDR2 YNFKEQ. Trimming at V came to 6 bases and at J to 0 bases, leaving 14 bases not matched to a gene. The CDR3 sequence is CASRSKGDSFSSYNEQFF. The CDR3 region has the DNA TGTGCCAGCAGATCTAAGGGGGACAGCTTTAGCTCCTACAATGAGCAGTTCTTC.

The rearrangement joins TRBV28 to TRBJ1-2; 9 nucleotides agree with TRBD1. The germline CDR1 and CDR2 sequences are MDHEN and SYDVKM. The junction had 12 bases not matched to a gene; V was cut back by 3 bases and J by 13 bases. CDR3 length equals 14 residues. Written as DNA, the CDR3 is TGTGCCAGCAGTTTGGGGCCGGGACAGGGAGCTCCCACCTTC. Its translation is CASSLGPGQGAPTF.

The rearrangement uses TRBV7-3 and TRBJ2-1; TRBD1 matches 9 bases. Looked up from germline, CDR1 is SGHTA and CDR2 is FQGTGA. V lost 10 bases, J lost 5 bases, and 6 bases stayed unmatched. CDR3 size: 13 residues. The DNA for the CDR3 is TGTGCCACCTCGACAGGGGGGAACAATGAGCAGTTCTTC. Translation gives CATSTGGNNEQFF. Using reference TRBV7-3 and TRBJ2-1 for the parts outside the CDR3, the full variable domain is GAGVSQTPSNKVTEKGKYVELRCDPISGHTALYWYRQSLGQGPEFLIYFQGTGAADDSGLPNDRFFAVRPEGSVSTLKIQRTERGDSAVYLCATSTGGNNEQFFGPGTRLTVL.

The chain links TRBV28 to TRBJ1-4; D is perhaps TRBD1 (5 bases). Trimming pared 8 bases from V and 8 bases from J, leaving 27 bases between. The CDR3 is made up of 17 amino acids. Germline loops: CDR1 MDHEN, CDR2 SYDVKM. This chain's CDR3 is CASSWGQGLRSGEKLFF. The CDR3 DNA sequence: TGTGCCAGCTCCTGGGGTCAGGGACTCCGGTCGGGAGAAAAACTGTTTTTT.

CDR3 amino acids: CASSLAPGGYNEQFF. Here the CDR3 DNA reads TGTGCCAGCAGCTTGGCGCCAGGGGGTTACAATGAGCAGTTCTTC. The rearrangement joins TRBV5-4 to TRBJ2-1, with 7 positions matching TRBD1. Germline V gene lookup returns CDR1 SGHNT and CDR2 YYREEE (reference sequence). The junction had 4 bases not matched to a gene; V was cut back by 0 bases and J by 4 bases. There are 15 residues in the CDR3.

The rearrangement joins TRBV4-2 to TRBJ1-2; D possibly corresponds to TRBD1 (5 bases). Deletions cut 4 bases from V and 3 bases from J, with 12 bases between. The CDR3 covers 14 residues. Germline values: CDR1 LGHNA, CDR2 YNFKEQ. CDR3 in amino acids: CASSRSGRDYGYTF. CDR3 nucleotide sequence: TGTGCCAGCAGCCGCTCAGGGCGTGACTATGGCTACACCTTC.

V and J are TRBV19 and TRBJ2-3, with 7 nucleotides matching TRBD2. V lost 2 bases and J lost 2; bases outside the gene matches: 10. Germline CDR1 is LNHDA and CDR2 is SQIVND (reference sequence). CDR3 size: 17 residues. The chain's CDR3 is CASSILRTSLNTDTQYF. The DNA of the CDR3 is TGTGCCAGTAGTATATTAAGGACTAGTCTTAACACAGATACGCAGTATTTT.

The gene calls are TRBV5-1 and TRBJ1-2; D might be TRBD1 (6 bases). Germline CDR1 and CDR2: SGHRS and YFSETQ. This CDR3 region has 13 residues. V was pared by 5 bases and J by 2 bases, with 10 bases between. This chain's CDR3 is CASSGQTNYGYTF. CDR3 DNA sequence: TGCGCCAGCAGTGGACAGACGAACTATGGCTACACCTTC.

The rearrangement links TRBV4-1 to TRBJ2-7; D gene unclear. The CDR3 extends over 14 amino acids. The ends were cut back, 2 bases at V and 2 bases at J, with 10 bases in the middle. Germline assignment: CDR1 MGHRA and CDR2 YSYEKL. For the CDR3, the DNA is TGCGCCAGCAGCCAAAGGCTAGAGGCCTACGAGCAGTACTTC. It specifies CASSQRLEAYEQYF.

A word on this clone: A single base separates this from a much larger clone, so it may be a read error. The rearrangement uses TRBV19 and TRBJ2-2, with D unresolved. This CDR3 has 16 amino acids. The germline CDR1 and CDR2 sequences are LNHDA and SQIVND (reference sequence). Trimming pared 5 bases from V and 4 bases from J, leaving 17 bases between. The CDR3 nucleotides read TGTGCCAGTAGTGGCAGAGGTATGGGTGGCACCGGGGAGCTGTTTTTT. This sequence encodes CASSGRGMGGTGELFF.

The gene calls are TRBV11-2 and TRBJ2-7; D may be TRBD2 (5 bases). The CDR3 runs 13 residues. CDR1 SGHAT and CDR2 FQNNGV come from the germline V gene. V was clipped by 6 bases and J by 6 bases, with 15 bases between them. CDR3 coding DNA: TGTGCCAGCAGACCCCTGACGGGGAGCGAGCAGTACTTC. Translating gives CASRPLTGSEQYF.

The chain carries TRBV7-8 and TRBJ2-7, with D hard to call. V lost 1 base to trimming and J lost 4 bases, with 8 bases between them. The CDR3 loop spans 13 amino acids. Germline V gene data show CDR1 as SGHVS and CDR2 as FQNEAQ. CDR3 residues: CASSLVSGYEQYF. The DNA of the CDR3 is TGTGCCAGCAGCTTAGTTTCGGGTTACGAGCAGTACTTC. Full variable domain (outside the CDR3, taken from reference TRBV7-8 and TRBJ2-7): GAGVSQSPRYKVAKRGQDVALRCDPISGHVSLFWYQQALGQGPEFLTYFQNEAQLDKSGLPSDRFFAERPEGSVSTLKIQRTQQEDSAVYLCASSLVSGYEQYFGPGTRLTVT.

The rearrangement links TRBV7-2 to TRBJ2-7; D might be TRBD1 (6 bases). Germline CDR1 reads SGHTA; CDR2 reads FQGNSA. There are 12 residues in the CDR3. V was clipped by 5 bases and J by 4 bases, with 9 bases between them. The CDR3, as DNA: TGTGCCAGCAGCGACAGGCTGTACGAGCAGTACTTC. Protein: CASSDRLYEQYF.

The rearrangement links TRBV15 to TRBJ2-7; 8 bases agree with TRBD2. V trimming: 3 bases; J trimming: 4 bases; junction bases outside the gene matches: 11. In germline, CDR1 is LNHNV, CDR2 YYDKDF (reference sequence). The length of the CDR3 is 16 residues. The DNA of the CDR3 is TGTGCCACCAGCAGGGGTGGCGGGAGGTCGGCGTACGAGCAGTACTTC. As protein: CATSRGGGRSAYEQYF. Drawing the rest from reference TRBV15 and TRBJ2-7, the complete variable domain is DAMVIQNPRYQVTQFGKPVTLSCSQTLNHNVMYWYQQKSSQAPKLLFHYYDKDFNNEADTPDNFQSRRPNTSFCFLDIRSPGLGDTAMYLCATSRGGGRSAYEQYFGPGTRLTVT.

This clone was seen a single time. The chain is built from TRBV29-1 and TRBJ1-2; possible D gene TRBD1, 5 bases. Per germline, CDR1 SQVTM and CDR2 ANQGSEA. The CDR3 is 14 amino acids. Trimming removed 0 bases from V and 3 bases from J, with 11 bases in between. The CDR3 loop reads CSVEEGRAYYGYTF. The CDR3 region has the DNA TGCAGCGTTGAAGAAGGCAGGGCCTACTATGGCTACACCTTC.

The chain carries TRBV27 and TRBJ1-3; 7 positions agree with TRBD1. In germline, CDR1 is MNHEY, CDR2 SMNVEV (reference sequence). V was pared by 2 bases and J by 2 bases, with 3 bases of the junction left unmatched. The CDR3 spans 15 residues. CDR3 residues: CASSLRGQAGNTIYF. The DNA for the CDR3 is TGTGCCAGCAGTTTAAGAGGACAGGCTGGAAACACCATATATTTT.

V gene TRBV19 combines with J gene TRBJ2-2; 7 nucleotides agree with TRBD2. V was clipped by 6 bases and J by 3 bases; unmatched bases: 10. The CDR3 loop spans 16 amino acids. Germline CDR1 LNHDA, CDR2 SQIVND (reference sequence). The CDR3 bases are TGTGCCAGTAGGGGTCGGGTAGCGGGCCACACCGGGGAGCTGTTTTTT. This sequence encodes CASRGRVAGHTGELFF.

The chain is built from TRBV11-3 and TRBJ2-1; the match to TRBD1 covers 10 bases. The CDR3 loop spans 15 amino acids. Looked up from germline, CDR1 is SGHNT and CDR2 is YENEEA. The junction had 7 bases not matched to a gene; V was cut back by 4 bases and J by 7 bases. CDR3 in DNA: TGTGCCAGCAGCTCCGAGGGGACAGGGGTGAATGAGCAGTTCTTC. Translated, it gives CASSSEGTGVNEQFF.

This chain joins TRBV6-1 and TRBJ1-5; 9 bases match TRBD1. The CDR3 consists of 16 residues. Trimming cost V 1 base and J 5 bases; bases outside gene matches: 6. Looked up from germline, CDR1 is MNHNS and CDR2 is SASEGT. The CDR3: CASSEVGTGPYQPQHF. The CDR3 DNA sequence: TGTGCCAGCAGTGAAGTTGGGACAGGGCCCTATCAGCCCCAGCATTTT.

The chain joins TRBV27 to TRBJ1-4, with a possible D match to TRBD1 (5 bases). V lost 5 bases and J lost 4, with 17 bases in between. The CDR3 has 16 residues. Germline V lookup: CDR1 MNHEY, CDR2 SMNVEV (reference sequence). The CDR3 loop is CASSLTGGLGNEKLFF. In DNA, the CDR3 is TGTGCCAGCAGTCTAACGGGGGGATTGGGTAATGAAAAACTGTTTTTT.

The chain combines TRBV2 with TRBJ1-2, with D perhaps matching TRBD1 (6 bases). Looked up from germline, CDR1 is SNHLY and CDR2 is FYNNEI. The CDR3 extends over 14 amino acids. Deletions cut 3 bases from V and 2 bases from J, with 10 bases between. The CDR3 loop is CASSEGGRNYGYTF. The CDR3 DNA sequence: TGTGCCAGCAGTGAGGGGGGGCGAAACTATGGCTACACCTTC.